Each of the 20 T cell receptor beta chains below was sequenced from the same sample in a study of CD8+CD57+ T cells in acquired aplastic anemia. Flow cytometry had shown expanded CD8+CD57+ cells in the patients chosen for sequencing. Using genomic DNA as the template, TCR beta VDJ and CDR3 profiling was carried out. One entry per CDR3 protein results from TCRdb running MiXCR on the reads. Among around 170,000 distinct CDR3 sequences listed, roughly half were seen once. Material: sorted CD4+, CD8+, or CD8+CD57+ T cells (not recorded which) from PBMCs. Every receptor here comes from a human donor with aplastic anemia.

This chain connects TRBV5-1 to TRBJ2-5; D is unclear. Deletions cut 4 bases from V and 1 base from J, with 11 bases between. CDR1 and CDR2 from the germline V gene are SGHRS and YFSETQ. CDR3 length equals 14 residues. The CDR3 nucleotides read TGCGCCAGCAGCAGGACGGGCCTCCAAGAGACCCAGTACTTC. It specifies CASSRTGLQETQYF.

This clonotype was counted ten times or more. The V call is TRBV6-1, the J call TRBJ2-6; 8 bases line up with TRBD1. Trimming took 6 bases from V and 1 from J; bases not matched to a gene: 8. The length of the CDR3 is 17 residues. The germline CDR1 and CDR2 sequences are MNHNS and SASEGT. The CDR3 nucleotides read TGTGCCAGCAGAGGACAGGGCCAGGGGTCTGGGGCCAACGTCCTGACTTTC. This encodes CASRGQGQGSGANVLTF.

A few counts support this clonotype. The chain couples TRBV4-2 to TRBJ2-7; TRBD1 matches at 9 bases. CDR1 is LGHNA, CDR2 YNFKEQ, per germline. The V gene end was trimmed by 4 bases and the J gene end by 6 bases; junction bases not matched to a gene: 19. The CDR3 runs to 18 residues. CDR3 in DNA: TGTGCCAGCAGCCCTAAGCTTGGTGGTTGGACAGGGGCCACCGAGCAGTACTTC. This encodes CASSPKLGGWTGATEQYF.

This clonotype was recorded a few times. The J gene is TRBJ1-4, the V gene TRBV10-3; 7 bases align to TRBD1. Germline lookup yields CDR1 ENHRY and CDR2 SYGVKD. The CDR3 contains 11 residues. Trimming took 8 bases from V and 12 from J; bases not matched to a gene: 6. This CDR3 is CAIGTGAELFF. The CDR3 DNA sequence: TGTGCCATCGGCACAGGGGCAGAACTGTTTTTT.

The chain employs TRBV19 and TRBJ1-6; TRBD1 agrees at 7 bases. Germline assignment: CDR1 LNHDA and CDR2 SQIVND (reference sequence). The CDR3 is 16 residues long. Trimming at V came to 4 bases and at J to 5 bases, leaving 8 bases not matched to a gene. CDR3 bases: TGTGCCAGTAGTACCTCCCGGACAGGAGATAATTCACCCCTCCACTTT. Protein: CASSTSRTGDNSPLHF.

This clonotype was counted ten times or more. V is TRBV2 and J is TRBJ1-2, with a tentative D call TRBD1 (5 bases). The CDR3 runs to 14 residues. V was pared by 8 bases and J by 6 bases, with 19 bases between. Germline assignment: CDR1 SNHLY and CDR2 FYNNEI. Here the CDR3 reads CASVRLSGPHGYTF. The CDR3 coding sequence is TGTGCCAGCGTCCGTCTCTCGGGGCCGCATGGCTACACCTTC.

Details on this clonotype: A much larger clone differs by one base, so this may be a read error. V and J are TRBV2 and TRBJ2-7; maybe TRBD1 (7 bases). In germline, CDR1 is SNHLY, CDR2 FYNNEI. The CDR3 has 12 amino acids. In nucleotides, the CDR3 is TGTGCCAGCTCAGGACAGGACTACAAGCAGTACTTC. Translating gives CASSGQDYKQYF. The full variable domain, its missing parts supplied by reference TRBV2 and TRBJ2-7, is EPEVTQTPSHQVTQMGQEVILRCVPISNHLYFYWYRQILGQKVEFLVSFYNNEISEKSEIFDDQFSVERPDGSNFTLKIRSTKLEDSAMYFCASSGQDYKQYFGPGTRLTVT.

CDR3 amino acids: CSASRAGASNSPLHF. The CDR3, as DNA: TGCAGTGCTAGTAGGGCGGGGGCCTCAAATTCACCCCTCCACTTT. This chain uses TRBV20-1 with TRBJ1-6; a possible D gene is TRBD1 (6 bases). CDR3 length equals 15 residues. Trimming took off 3 bases at V and 7 bases at J, with 16 bases between the two ends. Germline V gene sequence: CDR1 DFQATT, CDR2 SNEGSKA (reference sequence).

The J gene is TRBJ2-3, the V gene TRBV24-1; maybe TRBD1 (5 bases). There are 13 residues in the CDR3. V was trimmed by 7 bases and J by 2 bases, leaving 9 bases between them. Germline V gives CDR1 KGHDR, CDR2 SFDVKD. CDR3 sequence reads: CATRKGPTDTQYF. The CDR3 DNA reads TGTGCCACCAGGAAGGGGCCCACAGATACGCAGTATTTT.

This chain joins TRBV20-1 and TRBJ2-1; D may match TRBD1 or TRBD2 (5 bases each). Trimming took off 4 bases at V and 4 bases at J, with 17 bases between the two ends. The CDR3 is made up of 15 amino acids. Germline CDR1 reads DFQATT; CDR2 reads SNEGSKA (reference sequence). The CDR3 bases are TGCAGTGCTAAATTAACCGGGACGGGATACAATGAGCAGTTCTTC. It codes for CSAKLTGTGYNEQFF.

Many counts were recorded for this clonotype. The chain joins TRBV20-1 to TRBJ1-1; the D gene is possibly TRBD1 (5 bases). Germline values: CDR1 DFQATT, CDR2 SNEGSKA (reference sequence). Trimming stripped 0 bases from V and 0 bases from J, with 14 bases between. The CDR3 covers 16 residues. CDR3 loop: CSARERGRDLNTEAFF. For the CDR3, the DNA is TGCAGTGCTAGAGAGAGGGGCCGGGATTTGAACACTGAAGCTTTCTTT.

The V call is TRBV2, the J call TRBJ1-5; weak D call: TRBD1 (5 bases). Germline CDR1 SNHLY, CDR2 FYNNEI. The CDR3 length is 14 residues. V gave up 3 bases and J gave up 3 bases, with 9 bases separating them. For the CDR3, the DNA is TGTGCCAGCAGTGAGGGGGGTAACAATCAGCCCCAGCATTTT. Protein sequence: CASSEGGNNQPQHF.

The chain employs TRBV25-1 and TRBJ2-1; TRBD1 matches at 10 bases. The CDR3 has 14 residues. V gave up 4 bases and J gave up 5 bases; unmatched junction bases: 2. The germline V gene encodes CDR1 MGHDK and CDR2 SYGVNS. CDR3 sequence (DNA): TGTGCCAGCAGTGGGGGACAGGGGAACAATGAGCAGTTCTTC. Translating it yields CASSGGQGNNEQFF.

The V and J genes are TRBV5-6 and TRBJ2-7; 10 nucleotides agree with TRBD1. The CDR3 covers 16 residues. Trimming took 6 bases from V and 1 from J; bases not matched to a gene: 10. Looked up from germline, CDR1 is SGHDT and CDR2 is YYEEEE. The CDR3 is CASTRDRDRGSYEQYF. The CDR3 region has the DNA TGTGCCAGCACCCGGGACCGGGACAGGGGATCCTACGAGCAGTACTTC.

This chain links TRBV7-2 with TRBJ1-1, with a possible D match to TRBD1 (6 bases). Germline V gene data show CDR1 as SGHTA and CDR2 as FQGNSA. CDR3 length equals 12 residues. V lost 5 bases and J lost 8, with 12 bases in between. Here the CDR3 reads CASSDQGNEAFF. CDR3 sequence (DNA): TGTGCCAGCAGCGACCAGGGGAACGAAGCTTTCTTT.

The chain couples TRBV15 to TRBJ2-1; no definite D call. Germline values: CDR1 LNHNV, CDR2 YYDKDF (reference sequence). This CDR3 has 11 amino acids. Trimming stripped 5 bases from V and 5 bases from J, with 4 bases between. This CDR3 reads CATSGNNEQFF. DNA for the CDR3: TGTGCCACCAGCGGTAACAATGAGCAGTTCTTC.

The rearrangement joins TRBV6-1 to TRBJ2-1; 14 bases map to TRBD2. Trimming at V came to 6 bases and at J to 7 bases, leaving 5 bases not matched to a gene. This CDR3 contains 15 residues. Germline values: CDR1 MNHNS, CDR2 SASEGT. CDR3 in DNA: TGTGCCAGCAGGCAAGGACTAGCGGGAGGAAATGAGCAGTTCTTC. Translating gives CASRQGLAGGNEQFF.

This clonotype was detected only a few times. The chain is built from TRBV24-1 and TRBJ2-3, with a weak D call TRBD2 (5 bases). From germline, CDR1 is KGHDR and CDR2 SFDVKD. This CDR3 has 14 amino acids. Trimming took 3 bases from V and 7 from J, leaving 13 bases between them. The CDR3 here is CATSDTRTDNTQYF. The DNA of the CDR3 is TGTGCCACCAGTGATACCAGGACTGATAATACGCAGTATTTT.

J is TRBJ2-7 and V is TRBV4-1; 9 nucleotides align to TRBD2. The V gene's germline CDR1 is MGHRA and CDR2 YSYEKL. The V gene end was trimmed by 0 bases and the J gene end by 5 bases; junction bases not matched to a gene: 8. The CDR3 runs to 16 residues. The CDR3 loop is CASSQESASGINEQYF. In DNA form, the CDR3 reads TGCGCCAGCAGCCAAGAGTCGGCTAGCGGGATCAACGAGCAGTACTTC.

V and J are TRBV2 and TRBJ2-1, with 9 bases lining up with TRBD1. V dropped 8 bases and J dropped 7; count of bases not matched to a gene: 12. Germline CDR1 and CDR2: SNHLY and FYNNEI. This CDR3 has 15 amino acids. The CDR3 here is CASCYGGQGTNEQFF. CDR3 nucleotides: TGTGCCAGCTGCTACGGGGGACAGGGAACGAATGAGCAGTTCTTC.